The rows below give T cell receptor beta chains drawn from one sample of a study of cytomegalovirus exposure and HLA in healthy donors. Some clones are missing from TCRdb's copy, which holds only in-frame ones; the method was immunoSEQ multiplex PCR. The table shows about 130,000 clones, with over 70% occurring only once. The sample comprised PBMCs. Receptor source: a man aged 30-40 years in good health and CMV-seronegative. CDR3s include the opening cysteine and the closing phenylalanine or tryptophan. A D gene is named only where the DNA matches it firmly. Only part of the rows carry a size: once, few, many, or a class if the clone is expanded.

v_gene	j_gene	abundance	d_gene	CDR3nt	CDR3aa
TRBV29-1	TRBJ1-2	NA	TRBD1	TGCAGCGCCCTTCTTAACAGGGGGCTAGGCTATGGCTACACCTTC	CSALLNRGLGYGYTF
TRBV4-2	TRBJ2-7	once	TRBD2	TGTGCCAGCAGCCAAGATCAGCGGGAGGCCTACGAGCAGTACTTC	CASSQDQREAYEQYF
TRBV7-9	TRBJ2-7	NA	TRBD2	TGTTCCAGCAGCCCGACTAGCTCTTACGAGCAGTACTTC	CSSSPTSSYEQYF
TRBV9	TRBJ1-1	NA	TRBD1	TGTGCCAGCAGCGCCCGACAGGGGTCAAACACTGAAGCTTTCTTT	CASSARQGSNTEAFF
TRBV30	TRBJ1-2	NA	NA	TGTGCCTGGAGTAACAGGGACGATGGCTACACCTTC	CAWSNRDDGYTF
TRBV5-1	TRBJ2-1	NA	NA	TGCGCCAGCAGCTTTCAGGGTAGGATGGAGGGCGGCGAGCAGTTCTTC	CASSFQGRMEGGEQFF
TRBV12-5	TRBJ2-3	NA	TRBD2	TGTGCTAGTGGTTTTGGGACTAGCGGGAGTTTCGGTACGCAGTATTTT	CASGFGTSGSFGTQYF
TRBV15	TRBJ1-5	NA	NA	TGTGCCACCAGCAGAGCGGGGGGCTATCAGCCCCAGCATTTT	CATSRAGGYQPQHF
TRBV6-1	TRBJ2-7	NA	NA	TGTGCCAGCAGTGAAGTTACACAACTAGCCTACGAGCAGTACTTC	CASSEVTQLAYEQYF
TRBV6-1	TRBJ1-2	NA	NA	TGTGCCAGCAGTGAATACGGGGTTTATGGCTACACCTTC	CASSEYGVYGYTF
TRBV5-6	TRBJ2-5	NA	NA	TGTGCCAGCAGCCTACTCAGGGGAGGGGGGGAGCAGTACTTC	CASSLLRGGGEQYF
TRBV7-9	TRBJ2-1	NA	TRBD1	TGTGCCAGCAGCTTAGGGCGACAGGGGCACAATGAGCAGTTCTTC	CASSLGRQGHNEQFF
TRBV28	TRBJ2-1	once	TRBD2	TGTGCCAGCAGTTCGAGTAGCGGGAGGGCCTACAATGAGCAGTTCTTC	CASSSSSGRAYNEQFF
TRBV18	TRBJ2-2	NA	TRBD1	TGTGCCAGCTCACCGGACAGGGAATCCGGGGAGCTGTTTTTT	CASSPDRESGELFF
TRBV13	TRBJ2-7	many	TRBD1	TGTGCCAGCAGCTCCGGGACAGCATCCTACGAGCAGTACTTC	CASSSGTASYEQYF
TRBV9	TRBJ2-5	NA	TRBD2	TGTGCCAGCAGCGACCCGACTAGCGGGAGGGAGGAGACCCAGTACTTC	CASSDPTSGREETQYF
TRBV5-1	TRBJ2-7	NA	TRBD2	TGCGCCAGCAGCTTCTCGACGGGGGGTGAATACGAGCAGTACTTC	CASSFSTGGEYEQYF
TRBV6-1	TRBJ2-5	NA	TRBD1	TGTGCCAGCAGCGGACAGGGTGGGGAGACCCAGTACTTC	CASSGQGGETQYF
TRBV5-1	TRBJ2-3	NA	TRBD2	TGCGCCAGCAGCCATGGGACTAGCGGCACAGATACGCAGTATTTT	CASSHGTSGTDTQYF
TRBV7-6	TRBJ2-7	NA	NA	TGTGCCAGCAGCCCTACCCAGGGTTTATACGAGCAGTACTTC	CASSPTQGLYEQYF
TRBV7-2	TRBJ2-3	once	NA	TGTGCCAGCAGCTTAGCGTCGACAGGAAGCACTCCTAGCACAGATACGCAGTATTTT	CASSLASTGSTPSTDTQYF
TRBV5-1	TRBJ2-5	NA	NA	TGCGCCAGCAGCTTCTACCAAGAGACCCAGTACTTC	CASSFYQETQYF
TRBV6-7	TRBJ2-3	NA	NA	TGTGCCATCAGGAGTACAGATACGCAGTATTTT	CAIRSTDTQYF
TRBV18	TRBJ2-1	NA	TRBD2	TGTGCCAGCTCACCAGGGACGGGAGGACGGTACAATGAGCAGTTCTTC	CASSPGTGGRYNEQFF
TRBV19	TRBJ1-5	once	NA	TGTGCCAGTAGTATGTACAGGGACAATCAGCCCCAGCATTTT	CASSMYRDNQPQHF
TRBV30	TRBJ1-1	NA	NA	TGTGCCTGGAGTGTACAATCTGCAGGGCCGAACACTGAAGCTTTCTTT	CAWSVQSAGPNTEAFF
TRBV27	TRBJ2-7	NA	NA	TGTGCCAGCAGTCCGAGAACCGGGACTCACTCCTACGAGCAGTACTTC	CASSPRTGTHSYEQYF
TRBV4-3	TRBJ2-1	few	NA	TGCGCCAGCAGCCAAGATACTTCCTATGAGCAGTTCTTC	CASSQDTSYEQFF
TRBV5-4	TRBJ2-1	NA	TRBD2	TGTGCCAGCAGCTTGGAATCGGTTGCGGGAGGGGGTAATGAGCAGTTCTTC	CASSLESVAGGGNEQFF
TRBV7-8	TRBJ1-1	few	NA	TGTGCCAGCAGCTTAGGGCCCCCTGAAGCTTTCTTT	CASSLGPPEAFF
TRBV30	TRBJ1-4	few	NA	TGTGCCTGGAGTGTAAAAGGGGTTAATGAAAAACTGTTTTTT	CAWSVKGVNEKLFF
TRBV15	TRBJ2-3	once	NA	TGTGCCACCAGCAGAGATCAGTCAACCGATACGCAGTATTTT	CATSRDQSTDTQYF
TRBV2	TRBJ1-2	few	TRBD1	TGTGCCAGCCAAACAGGGGGCCAACACTATGGCTACACCTTC	CASQTGGQHYGYTF
TRBV28	TRBJ2-7	NA	NA	TGTGCCAGCAGTTTAGCGGGCCCCTACGAGCAGTACTTC	CASSLAGPYEQYF
TRBV5-1	TRBJ2-5	NA	NA	TGCGCCAGCAGCTTAGGACTACAAGCGACCCAGTACTTC	CASSLGLQATQYF
TRBV7-9	TRBJ2-7	NA	NA	TGTTCCAGCAGCTTAGCCGGGATGTCGAGCTCCTACGAGCAGTACTTC	CSSSLAGMSSSYEQYF
TRBV18	TRBJ2-1	NA	TRBD2	TGTGCCAGCTCGCCCGGGACTAGCGGGAGAGGAGATGAGCAGTTCTTC	CASSPGTSGRGDEQFF
TRBV19	TRBJ1-1	NA	NA	TGTGCCAGTATACAGAGCAAGAACACTGAAGCTTTCTTT	CASIQSKNTEAFF
TRBV6-5	TRBJ1-6	NA	NA	TGTGCCAGCAGTAAGCTACAGAGAACACCCCTCCACTTT	CASSKLQRTPLHF
TRBV6-1	TRBJ1-2	NA	TRBD1	TGTGCCAGCGGGCGTCTAGGGACAGGATTCTATGGCTACACCTTC	CASGRLGTGFYGYTF
TRBV2	TRBJ2-7	NA	NA	TGTGCCAGCGGACCGGGACTGCCCTACGAGCAGTACTTC	CASGPGLPYEQYF
TRBV28	TRBJ1-1	NA	NA	TGTGCCAGCATTGCCCCGAGGAGAGTGAACACTGAAGCTTTCTTT	CASIAPRRVNTEAFF
TRBV2	TRBJ2-7	NA	TRBD2	TGTGCCAGCAGTGGGGCTAGCGGGAGTTACGAGCAGTACTTC	CASSGASGSYEQYF
TRBV9	TRBJ2-7	once	TRBD1	TGTGCCAGCAGCGTAGGACTTTGGACAGGGGGCTATAGCGAGCAGTACTTC	CASSVGLWTGGYSEQYF
TRBV29-1	TRBJ1-2	NA	NA	TGCAGCGTTGAAGATCACACCCTTGGCTACACCTTC	CSVEDHTLGYTF
TRBV28	TRBJ1-3	few	NA	TGTGCCAGATTCTGTTCTGGAAACACCATATATTTT	CARFCSGNTIYF
TRBV7-2	TRBJ2-3	NA	NA	TGTGCCAGCAGCTTACTTCTGGATACGCAGTATTTT	CASSLLLDTQYF
TRBV19	TRBJ2-3	NA	NA	TGTGCCAGTAGTATAGGGGGACAAGTCACAGATACGCAGTATTTT	CASSIGGQVTDTQYF
TRBV28	TRBJ2-1	NA	TRBD1	TGTGCCAGCAGTCCTCCCGGGACAGGGATGAACAATGAGCAGTTCTTC	CASSPPGTGMNNEQFF
TRBV6-1	TRBJ2-1	few	TRBD2	TGTGCCAGCAGTGAGGGACTAGCTCGCGGTGAGCAGTTCTTC	CASSEGLARGEQFF
TRBV30	TRBJ2-7	NA	NA	TGTGCCTGGAAGACATTTTACGAGCAGTACTTC	CAWKTFYEQYF
TRBV2	TRBJ2-3	NA	NA	TGTGCCAGCAGTGAAAAGCGGTCAGATACGCAGTATTTT	CASSEKRSDTQYF
TRBV7-2	TRBJ2-1	NA	NA	TGTGCCAGCAGCCTCGGGGGTGAGCAGTTCTTC	CASSLGGEQFF
TRBV28	TRBJ2-7	few	NA	TGTGCCAGCAGTTTGGAGGGCTACGAGCAGTACTTC	CASSLEGYEQYF
TRBV4-1	TRBJ1-5	few	NA	TGCGCCAGCAGCCAAGGAACGGGATTATATCAGCCCCAGCATTTT	CASSQGTGLYQPQHF